The T cell receptor (beta chain) under discussion was sequenced for a study of blood T cell repertoires in COVID-19. Study background: Nucleic acid was either cDNA or gDNA, and it came from T cells, B-cell-depleted T cells, or PBMCs.

TCRdb's copy holds only in-frame clones and misses some; the assay was immunoSEQ multiplex PCR. This repertoire shows hundreds of thousands of clones, 75% to 90% found once; its top ten account for around 1.1%. Two consecutive negative NP/OP PCR tests, clearance, or resolved symptoms defined Cohort 3 recovery. The V segment lost 9 bases and the J segment 5 bases; nucleotides outside the gene matches: 6. Germline-derived CDR1 and CDR2 are MDHEN and SYDVKM. The CDR3 is made up of 13 amino acids. The receptor's source is a man aged 25-45 years who had recovered from COVID-19. Sequenced sample: PBMCs or T cells enriched from blood (not recorded which). The chain employs TRBV28 and TRBJ2-5; 10 nucleotides align to TRBD1. CDR3 sequence: CASQTGGQETQYF. The CDR3 DNA reads as TGTGCCAGTCAGACAGGGGGCCAGGAGACCCAGTACTTC.